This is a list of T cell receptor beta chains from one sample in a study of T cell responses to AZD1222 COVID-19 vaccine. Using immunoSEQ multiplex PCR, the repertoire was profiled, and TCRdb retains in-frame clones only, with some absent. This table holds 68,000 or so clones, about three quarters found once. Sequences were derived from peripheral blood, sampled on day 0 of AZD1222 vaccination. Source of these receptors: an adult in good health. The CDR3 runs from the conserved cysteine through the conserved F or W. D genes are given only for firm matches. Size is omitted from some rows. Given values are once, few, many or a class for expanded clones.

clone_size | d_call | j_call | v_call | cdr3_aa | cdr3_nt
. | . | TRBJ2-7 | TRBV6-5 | CARTEWTGTYEQYF | TGTGCCAGAACCGAATGGACGGGAACCTACGAGCAGTACTTC
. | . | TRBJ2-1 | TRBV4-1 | CASSQDPSGYNEQFF | TGCGCCAGCAGCCAAGATCCAAGCGGTTACAATGAGCAGTTCTTC
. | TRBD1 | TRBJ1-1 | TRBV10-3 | CAISDRTGDTEAFF | TGTGCCATCAGTGACCGGACAGGGGACACTGAAGCTTTCTTT
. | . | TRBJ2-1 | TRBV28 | CASIRGQPNNEQFF | TGTGCCAGCATACGGGGCCAACCTAACAATGAGCAGTTCTTC
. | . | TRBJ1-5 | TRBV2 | CASRRRQRNQPQHF | TGTGCCAGCAGGAGGAGACAACGCAATCAGCCCCAGCATTTT
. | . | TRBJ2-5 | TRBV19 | CASSIALQETQYF | TGTGCCAGTAGTATAGCTCTCCAAGAGACCCAGTACTTC
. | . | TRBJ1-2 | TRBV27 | CASRPQGVLFIGGYTF | TGTGCCAGCAGGCCACAGGGAGTTCTATTTATCGGTGGCTACACCTTC
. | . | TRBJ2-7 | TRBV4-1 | CASSQEWGESYEQYF | TGCGCCAGCAGCCAAGAATGGGGCGAAAGCTACGAGCAGTACTTC
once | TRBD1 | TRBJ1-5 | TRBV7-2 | CASSKDRAVNQPQHF | TGTGCCAGCAGCAAGGACAGGGCGGTAAATCAGCCCCAGCATTTT
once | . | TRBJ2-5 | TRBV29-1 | CSVLRGQETQYF | TGCAGCGTCCTCAGAGGCCAAGAGACCCAGTACTTC
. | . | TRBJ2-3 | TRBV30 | CAWSEPERRGTDTQYF | TGTGCCTGGAGTGAACCTGAAAGGCGAGGGACAGATACGCAGTATTTT
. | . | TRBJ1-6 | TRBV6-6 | CASSGNSPLHF | TGTGCCAGCAGCGGGAATTCACCCCTCCACTTT